These T cell receptor beta chains were read from a single sample in a study of OX40 agonist ivuxolimab in advanced cancers. Repertoires were generated with immunoSEQ multiplex PCR, while TCRdb's copy carries only in-frame clones and drops some. The data contain tens of thousands of clones, about four fifths of them singletons. The sample was CD4+ or CD8+ T cells sorted from blood, taken in a trial of the OX40 agonist ivuxolimab. Receptors were obtained from an adult with an advanced solid tumor such as melanoma, head and neck, liver or kidney cancer. The CDR3 runs from the conserved cysteine through the conserved F or W. D genes are given only for firm matches. Clone sizes are given selectively: once, few, many, or a class where the clone is expanded.

d_call j_call v_call clone_size cdr3_nt cdr3_aa
- TRBJ1-4 TRBV11-2 - TGTGCCAGCAGCTTACCGCTGGGCTTTGGGGAAAAACTGTTTTTT CASSLPLGFGEKLFF
TRBD1 TRBJ2-5 TRBV9 - TGTGCCAGCAGCCCCGCCGAGGGGGCGCCGGAAAAAGAGACCCAGTACTTC CASSPAEGAPEKETQYF
- TRBJ1-1 TRBV28 few TGTGCCAGCAGTATTAAGACTGAAGCTTTCTTT CASSIKTEAFF
- TRBJ2-5 TRBV2 - TGTGCCAGCAGTGAAGGTCTGACGGCAACTGAGTACTTC CASSEGLTATEYF
TRBD1 TRBJ2-1 TRBV6-5 once TGTGCCAGCAGTTGGGACAGGGGAAAGGGGGAGCAGTTCTTC CASSWDRGKGEQFF
TRBD2 TRBJ2-5 TRBV10-2 - TGCGCCAGAATTAGCGGGGGGGTGGAAGAGACCCAGTACTTC CARISGGVEETQYF
- TRBJ1-2 TRBV27 - TGTGCCAGCAGTTTATCACAGGTCGGTGGCTACACCTTC CASSLSQVGGYTF
TRBD1 TRBJ1-3 TRBV18 - TGTGCCAGCTCACCAACCGGGACAGGGGCTACCTCTGGAAACACCATATATTTT CASSPTGTGATSGNTIYF
TRBD2 TRBJ2-1 TRBV27 - TGTGCCAGCAGTTCCCTGGGACTAGGGAATATTGGTACCTCCTACAATGAGCAGTTCTTC CASSSLGLGNIGTSYNEQFF
- TRBJ2-3 TRBV4-3 - TGCGCCAGCAGCCGAAGAGCGCTCACAGATACGCAGTATTTT CASSRRALTDTQYF
- TRBJ1-1 TRBV19 - TGTGCCAGTAGGATAACAGAGACGGTGAACACTGAAGCTTTCTTT CASRITETVNTEAFF
TRBD1 TRBJ1-3 TRBV6-5 - TGTGCCGCAGGGGGAGGCTTGGGAAACACCATATATTTT CAAGGGLGNTIYF
- TRBJ1-2 TRBV5-5 - TGTGCCAGCAGCCCCCGTCCGGGAAATAACTATGGCTACACCTTC CASSPRPGNNYGYTF
- TRBJ1-5 TRBV7-8 - TGTGCCAGCAGCTTACGCGGTGCAGGGCGAAGTAGCAATCAGCCCCAGCATTTT CASSLRGAGRSSNQPQHF
- TRBJ1-6 TRBV6-5 few TGTGCCAGCAGTTCTACACACGGTTCACCCCTCCACTTT CASSSTHGSPLHF
TRBD1 TRBJ1-1 TRBV7-2 once TGTGCCAGCAGAAAGGGGGGGACAGTCAACACTGAAGCTTTCTTT CASRKGGTVNTEAFF
- TRBJ1-2 TRBV11-2 - TGTGCCAGCGCCCAGGACCCCCTCTATGGCTACACCTTC CASAQDPLYGYTF
- TRBJ1-4 TRBV6-1 - TGTGCCAGCATGGGGGGGGGCCTTAATGAAAAACTGTTTTTT CASMGGGLNEKLFF
- TRBJ2-1 TRBV4-1 - TGCGCCAGCAGCCAAGAACCTACCTCTACGTACAATGAGCAGTTCTTC CASSQEPTSTYNEQFF
- TRBJ1-1 TRBV5-5 - TGTGCCAGCAGCCCCGACCAGAACACTGAAGCTTTCTTT CASSPDQNTEAFF
TRBD1 TRBJ1-4 TRBV5-4 - TGTGCCAGCAGCTCTGGGCAGGGGGGTAATGAAAAACTGTTTTTT CASSSGQGGNEKLFF
- TRBJ1-3 TRBV5-1 - TGCGCCAGCAGCTTGGCTCAGGGTATCTCTGGAAACACCATATATTTT CASSLAQGISGNTIYF
- TRBJ1-1 TRBV4-2 - TGTGCCAGCAACCCCGATCAAAACAGGGCCACTGAAGCTTTCTTT CASNPDQNRATEAFF
- TRBJ2-2 TRBV6-1 - TGTGCCAGCAGTGCAAAGGGCACAGGGTTTCCCGGGGAGCTGTTTTTT CASSAKGTGFPGELFF
- TRBJ2-2 TRBV9 - TGTGCCAGCAGCGTAGGACACTTGAACACCGGGGAGCTGTTTTTT CASSVGHLNTGELFF
- TRBJ1-1 TRBV2 - TGTGCCAGCGGACAGCTGAACACTGAAGCTTTCTTT CASGQLNTEAFF
- TRBJ1-3 TRBV4-1 few TGCGCCAGCAGCCTAGGACAGCGACGCTCTGGAAACACCATATATTTT CASSLGQRRSGNTIYF
- TRBJ1-6 TRBV27 few TGTGCCAGCACTGGCGGCCATTCACCCCTCCACTTT CASTGGHSPLHF
- TRBJ2-1 TRBV25-1 - TGTGCCAGCAGTCCAGGACTGGGCTCCTACAATGAGCAGTTCTTC CASSPGLGSYNEQFF
TRBD1 TRBJ2-5 TRBV6-5 - TGTGCCAGCAGGGGGACAGCAATCCAAGAGACCCAGTACTTC CASRGTAIQETQYF
- TRBJ1-2 TRBV6-1 - TGTGCCAGCTCCCGTGGGGGATATGGCTACACCTTC CASSRGGYGYTF
- TRBJ1-4 TRBV2 - TGTGCCAGCTGGGTTGGTTCGATGCGTGAAAAACTGTTTTTT CASWVGSMREKLFF
- TRBJ1-1 TRBV6-1 - TGTGCCAGCAATAGGGGGGACACTGAAGCTTTCTTT CASNRGDTEAFF
TRBD1 TRBJ1-4 TRBV5-1 - TGCGCCAGCAGCACAACAACAGGGGGCATTGAAAAACTGTTTTTT CASSTTTGGIEKLFF
- TRBJ2-3 TRBV2 few TGTGCCAGCAGAACGGGCGCAGATACGCAGTATTTT CASRTGADTQYF
- TRBJ2-7 TRBV18 - TGTGCCAGCTCGGGGGTGGGCAGGGTCCACGAGCAGTACTTC CASSGVGRVHEQYF
- TRBJ2-3 TRBV6-6 - TGTGCCAGCAGTCCGAAACTCGGCTATACGCAGTATTTT CASSPKLGYTQYF
- TRBJ1-2 TRBV5-6 - TGTGCCAGCAGCTTGGTGGGGGTCTGGCGCTTC CASSLVGVWRF
TRBD1 TRBJ1-4 TRBV2 - TGTGCCAGCCGCAAGGACAGGGGGAACGAAAAACTGTTTTTT CASRKDRGNEKLFF
- TRBJ1-5 TRBV7-3 - TGTGCCAGCAGCTTAAGTAAGGGTGGCAATCAGCCCCAGCATTTT CASSLSKGGNQPQHF
- TRBJ1-4 TRBV7-9 few TGTGCCAGCACCAATACGGGGGGAACTAATGAAAAACTGTTTTTT CASTNTGGTNEKLFF
- TRBJ1-2 TRBV28 - TGTGCCTCGCTTGATCGGGGTAGCTATGGCTACACCTTC CASLDRGSYGYTF